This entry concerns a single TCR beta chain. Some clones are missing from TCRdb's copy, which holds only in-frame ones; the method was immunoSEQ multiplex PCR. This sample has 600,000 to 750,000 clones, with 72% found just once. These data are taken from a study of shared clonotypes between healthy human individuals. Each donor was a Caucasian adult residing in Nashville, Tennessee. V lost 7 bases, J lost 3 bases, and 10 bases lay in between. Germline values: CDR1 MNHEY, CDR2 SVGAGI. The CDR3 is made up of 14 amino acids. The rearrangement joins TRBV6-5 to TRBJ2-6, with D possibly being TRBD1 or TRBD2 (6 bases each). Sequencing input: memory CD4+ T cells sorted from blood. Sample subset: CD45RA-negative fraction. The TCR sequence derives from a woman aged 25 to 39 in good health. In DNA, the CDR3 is TGTGCCAGCACGGGGGCGAGTGGGGCCAACGTCCTGACTTTC. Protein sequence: CASTGASGANVLTF.